A selection of T cell receptor beta chains follows, all from one sample in a study of T cell responses to AZD1222 COVID-19 vaccine. Profiled with immunoSEQ multiplex PCR; TCRdb holds only in-frame clones, not every one. The sample includes 140,000 to 150,000 clones, roughly 88% of them seen just once. The sample consisted of peripheral blood, taken on day 0 of AZD1222 vaccination. The receptor set was obtained from an adult in good health. Both conserved end residues are part of each CDR3. The D gene is left open where the match is weak. Part of the rows lack a size; the others show once, few, many or a class for expanded clones.

V,length,D,size,J,DNA,CDR3
TRBV6-5,14,TRBD1,-,TRBJ1-1,TGTGCCAGCAGGAAGGGGACAGTTAACACTGAAGCTTTCTTT,CASRKGTVNTEAFF
TRBV27,12,-,-,TRBJ2-7,TGTGCCAGCAGTTTGACCGGGACGGTGGAGTACTTC,CASSLTGTVEYF
TRBV2,14,-,-,TRBJ2-1,TGTGCCAGCAGTGAAGAAGGCCCCGGACTTACTGAGTTCTTC,CASSEEGPGLTEFF
TRBV28,16,TRBD1,-,TRBJ1-1,TGTGCCAGCAGTTTAGGGGGAGCAGGGGGCTTCCCTGAAGCTTTCTTT,CASSLGGAGGFPEAFF
TRBV5-4,15,-,once,TRBJ1-2,TGTGCCAGCAGCCGGGGGACACTCGGGGACTATGGCTACACCTTC,CASSRGTLGDYGYTF
TRBV29-1,13,-,few,TRBJ1-5,TGCAGCGTTGGGGACCAGCCCCATCAGCCCCAGCATTTT,CSVGDQPHQPQHF
TRBV29-1,11,-,-,TRBJ1-1,TGCAGCTGGGAGGTGGGCACTGAAGCTTTCTTT,CSWEVGTEAFF
TRBV12-3/TRBV12-4,12,-,once,TRBJ1-2,TGTGCCAGCAGTCCTCAAAACTATGGCTACACCTTC,CASSPQNYGYTF
TRBV15,17,-,-,TRBJ1-6,TGTGCCACCAGCAGAAGGGGGGATTCCTCCTATAATTCACCCCTCCACTTT,CATSRRGDSSYNSPLHF
TRBV7-2,17,TRBD1,-,TRBJ2-2,TGTGCCAGCAGCCTAATAGCTCCGGGACAGGGTACCGGGGAGCTGTTTTTT,CASSLIAPGQGTGELFF
TRBV4-1,17,-,-,TRBJ1-1,TGCGCCAGCAGCCATCGGGGGGCAGTCCGGCTGAACACTGAAGCTTTCTTT,CASSHRGAVRLNTEAFF
TRBV27,14,TRBD2,-,TRBJ2-5,TGTGCCAGCAGAGCCGGGAGGGCCCAAGAGACCCAGTACTTC,CASRAGRAQETQYF
TRBV7-2,12,-,-,TRBJ1-1,TGTGCCAGCAGCTTAAATACATTTGAAGCTTTCTTT,CASSLNTFEAFF
TRBV7-3,15,-,-,TRBJ2-1,TGTGCCAGCAGCTTATCCCATGGGGGACACAATGAGCAGTTCTTC,CASSLSHGGHNEQFF
TRBV2,15,-,-,TRBJ2-5,TGTGCCAGCAGGGTTTCGGACTCACAATTGGGGACCCAGTACTTC,CASRVSDSQLGTQYF
TRBV12-3/TRBV12-4,13,-,-,TRBJ2-7,TGTGCCAGCAGGCCGACTGGAACCTACGAGCAGTACTTC,CASRPTGTYEQYF
TRBV4-3,15,-,-,TRBJ2-7,TGCGCCAGCAGCCAACAAGGCGGACTCTCGGGGGAGCAGTACTTC,CASSQQGGLSGEQYF
TRBV10-3,14,-,-,TRBJ1-4,TGTGCCATCAGTCCCCAGGAGTCTAATGAAAAACTGTTTTTT,CAISPQESNEKLFF
TRBV5-1,16,TRBD1,-,TRBJ1-1,TGCGCCAGCAGCCCCCAGGCCGGACAGGGTGTCACTGAAGCTTTCTTT,CASSPQAGQGVTEAFF
TRBV24-1,12,-,-,TRBJ1-2,TGTGCCACCAGTGATTCCAGGCGCGGCTACACCTTC,CATSDSRRGYTF
TRBV7-2,14,-,once,TRBJ1-6,TGTGCCAGCAGCGCCCGACTCACGAATTCACCCCTCCACTTT,CASSARLTNSPLHF
TRBV29-1,13,-,-,TRBJ1-1,TGCAGCGTTGTCCACCCGGGGGGCACTGAAGCTTTCTTT,CSVVHPGGTEAFF
TRBV7-2,15,-,once,TRBJ1-1,TGTGCCAGCAGCTTAAGACAGCGGATTAGCACTGAAGCTTTCTTT,CASSLRQRISTEAFF
TRBV19,14,-,-,TRBJ1-4,TGTGCCAGTAGTATCTACGGTAATAATGAAAAACTGTTTTTT,CASSIYGNNEKLFF
TRBV4-2,15,TRBD2,once,TRBJ2-3,TGTGCCAGCAGCTTCAGCGGGGGGCACACAGATACGCAGTATTTT,CASSFSGGHTDTQYF
TRBV28,14,TRBD1,-,TRBJ1-2,TGTGCCAGCAGTTCACAACAGGGGAACTATGGCTACACCTTC,CASSSQQGNYGYTF
TRBV11-1,13,-,-,TRBJ1-1,TGTGCCAGCAGCTTACAGGAGAACACTGAAGCTTTCTTT,CASSLQENTEAFF
TRBV5-1,15,-,once,TRBJ2-5,TGCGCCAGCAGCCGCACAGAAGGGGCCGAGGGGACCCAGTACTTC,CASSRTEGAEGTQYF
TRBV7-3,15,-,-,TRBJ2-2,TGTGCCAGCAGCTTAAGGAGCGGGAACACCGGGGAGCTGTTTTTT,CASSLRSGNTGELFF
TRBV28,12,-,-,TRBJ1-1,TGTGCCAGCAGGGCCTTTTACACTGAAGCTTTCTTT,CASRAFYTEAFF
TRBV18,13,-,-,TRBJ1-2,TGTGCCAGCTCAGCCCGGGAGCCGTCGGGCTACACCTTC,CASSAREPSGYTF
TRBV30,13,-,-,TRBJ1-1,TGTGCCTGGACCCCCCCGGAGAACACTGAAGCTTTCTTT,CAWTPPENTEAFF
TRBV6-4,15,-,-,TRBJ1-1,TGTGCCAGCAGGAGGGGGAATCTGGATAACACTGAAGCTTTCTTT,CASRRGNLDNTEAFF
TRBV28,14,TRBD1,-,TRBJ1-5,TGTGCCAGCAGTTGGGGACAGATGTATCAGCCCCAGCATTTT,CASSWGQMYQPQHF
TRBV6-5,15,-,-,TRBJ1-1,TGTGCCAGCAGTCTGTCGGACTCCTCGTCTGATGAAGCTTTCTTT,CASSLSDSSSDEAFF
TRBV7-2,15,-,-,TRBJ2-7,TGTGCCAGCAGCTTAAATTTGGGGGGGCCTAATGAGCAGTACTTC,CASSLNLGGPNEQYF
TRBV29-1,16,-,-,TRBJ1-2,TGCAGCGTTGAGGGGGGCCCGGGCGGCCTACACTATGGCTACACCTTC,CSVEGGPGGLHYGYTF
TRBV9,17,-,once,TRBJ2-5,TGTGCCAGCAGCGCCGAGGGAGGGGGACTGCCTGAAGAGACCCAGTACTTC,CASSAEGGGLPEETQYF
TRBV19,14,TRBD1,-,TRBJ1-5,TGTGCCAGCGAACAGGGGGCTAGCAATCAGCCCCAGCATTTT,CASEQGASNQPQHF
TRBV7-2,12,-,-,TRBJ2-5,TGTGCCAGCAGCCAGTACCAAGAGACCCAGTACTTC,CASSQYQETQYF
TRBV29-1,13,-,-,TRBJ1-5,TGCAGCGTTGAACTGGGGACGGATCAGCCCCAGCATTTT,CSVELGTDQPQHF
TRBV6-5,14,-,once,TRBJ1-5,TGTGCCAGCAGCCGGAGACAGGCCGGAAAGCCCCAGCATTTT,CASSRRQAGKPQHF
TRBV6-5,15,TRBD1,-,TRBJ1-1,TGTGCCAGCAGCCCCGGGACAGCAACGAACACTGAAGCTTTCTTT,CASSPGTATNTEAFF
TRBV10-3,15,-,-,TRBJ1-1,TGTGCCATCAGCGAATCACAGGGCCGTAGGACTGAAGCTTTCTTT,CAISESQGRRTEAFF
TRBV3-1/TRBV3-2,14,-,-,TRBJ1-2,TGTGCCAGCAGCCCCCAGTGGACAGTGGGAGGCTACACCTTC,CASSPQWTVGGYTF
TRBV19,16,TRBD2,-,TRBJ2-7,TGTGCCAGTAGTATATATGGCAGCGGGGGGGCCTACGAGCAGTACTTC,CASSIYGSGGAYEQYF
TRBV9,16,TRBD1,-,TRBJ1-3,TGTGCCAGCAGCGTAGGTACCGGGACAGGGAGGAACACCATATATTTT,CASSVGTGTGRNTIYF
TRBV7-9,15,-,-,TRBJ1-2,TGTGCCAGCAGCCCTTTTCTGAAGATCAACTATGGCTACACCTTC,CASSPFLKINYGYTF
TRBV7-2,15,-,-,TRBJ1-1,TGTGCCAGCAGCCCCCCGGGAGGGAGGGGCACTGAAGCTTTCTTT,CASSPPGGRGTEAFF